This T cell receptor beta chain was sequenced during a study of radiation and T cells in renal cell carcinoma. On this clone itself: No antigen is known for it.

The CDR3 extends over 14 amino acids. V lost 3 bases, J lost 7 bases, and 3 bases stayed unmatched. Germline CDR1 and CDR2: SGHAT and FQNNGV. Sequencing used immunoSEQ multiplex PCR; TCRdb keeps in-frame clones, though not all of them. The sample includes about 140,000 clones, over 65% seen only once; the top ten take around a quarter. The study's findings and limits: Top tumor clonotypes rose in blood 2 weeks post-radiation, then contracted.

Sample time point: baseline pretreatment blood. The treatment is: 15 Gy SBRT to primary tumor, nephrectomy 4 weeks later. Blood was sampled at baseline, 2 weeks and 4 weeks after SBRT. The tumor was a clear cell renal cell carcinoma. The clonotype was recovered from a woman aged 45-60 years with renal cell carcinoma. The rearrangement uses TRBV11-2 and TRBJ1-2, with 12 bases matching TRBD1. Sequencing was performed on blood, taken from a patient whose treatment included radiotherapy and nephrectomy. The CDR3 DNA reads TGTGCCAGCAGCTTCCCGGGACAGGGGGCTGGCTACACCTTC. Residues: CASSFPGQGAGYTF.